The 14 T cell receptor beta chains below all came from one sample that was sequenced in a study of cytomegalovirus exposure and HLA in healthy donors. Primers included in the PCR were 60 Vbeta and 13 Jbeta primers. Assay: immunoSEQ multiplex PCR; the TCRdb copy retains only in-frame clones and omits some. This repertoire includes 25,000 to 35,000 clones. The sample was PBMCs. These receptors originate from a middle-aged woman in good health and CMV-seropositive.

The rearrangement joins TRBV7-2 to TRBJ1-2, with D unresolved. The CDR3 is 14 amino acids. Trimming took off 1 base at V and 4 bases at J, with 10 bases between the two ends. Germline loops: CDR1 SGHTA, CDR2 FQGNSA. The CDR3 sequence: CASSLVGALYGYTF. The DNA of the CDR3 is TGTGCCAGCAGCTTAGTGGGAGCTCTCTATGGCTACACCTTC.

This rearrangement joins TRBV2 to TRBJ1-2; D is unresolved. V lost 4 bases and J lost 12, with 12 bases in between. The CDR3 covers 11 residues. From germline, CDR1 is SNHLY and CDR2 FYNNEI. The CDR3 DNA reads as TGTGCCAGCAGTGTATACAGCCTGGACACCTTC. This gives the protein CASSVYSLDTF. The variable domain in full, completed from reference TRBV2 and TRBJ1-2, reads EPEVTQTPSHQVTQMGQEVILRCVPISNHLYFYWYRQILGQKVEFLVSFYNNEISEKSEIFDDQFSVERPDGSNFTLKIRSTKLEDSAMYFCASSVYSLDTFGSGTRLTVV.

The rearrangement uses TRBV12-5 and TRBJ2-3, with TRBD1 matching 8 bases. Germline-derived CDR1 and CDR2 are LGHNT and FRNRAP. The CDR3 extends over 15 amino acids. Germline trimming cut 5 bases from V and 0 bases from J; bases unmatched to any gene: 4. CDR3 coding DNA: TGTGCTAGTGGTACGGGACAGGATAGCACAGATACGCAGTATTTT. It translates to CASGTGQDSTDTQYF.

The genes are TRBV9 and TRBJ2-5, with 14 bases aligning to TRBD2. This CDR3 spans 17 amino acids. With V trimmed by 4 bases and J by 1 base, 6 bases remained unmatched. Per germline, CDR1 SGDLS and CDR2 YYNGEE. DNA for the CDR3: TGTGCCAGCAGCCCGGGACTAGCGGGAGTGGGCCAAGAGACCCAGTACTTC. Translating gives CASSPGLAGVGQETQYF.

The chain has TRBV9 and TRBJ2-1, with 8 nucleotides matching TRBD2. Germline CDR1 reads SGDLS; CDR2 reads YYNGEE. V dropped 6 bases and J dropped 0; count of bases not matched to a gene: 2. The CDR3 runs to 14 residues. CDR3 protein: CASTSGSSYNEQFF. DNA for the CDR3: TGTGCCAGCACAAGCGGGAGCTCCTACAATGAGCAGTTCTTC.

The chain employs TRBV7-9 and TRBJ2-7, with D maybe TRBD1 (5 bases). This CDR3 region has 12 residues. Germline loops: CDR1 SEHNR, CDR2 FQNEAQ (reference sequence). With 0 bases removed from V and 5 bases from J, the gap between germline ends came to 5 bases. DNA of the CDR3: TGTGCCAGCAGCTTAGCAGGGGACGAGCAGTACTTC. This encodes CASSLAGDEQYF.

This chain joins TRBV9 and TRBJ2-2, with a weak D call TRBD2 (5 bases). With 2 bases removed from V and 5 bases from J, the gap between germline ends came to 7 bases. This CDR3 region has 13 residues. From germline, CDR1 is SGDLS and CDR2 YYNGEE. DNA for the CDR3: TGTGCCAGCAGCGTCACGGGGACCGGGGAGCTGTTTTTT. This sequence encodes CASSVTGTGELFF.

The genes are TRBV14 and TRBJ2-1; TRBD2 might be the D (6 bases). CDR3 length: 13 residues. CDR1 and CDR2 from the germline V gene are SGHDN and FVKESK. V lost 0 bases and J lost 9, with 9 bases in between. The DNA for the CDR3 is TGTGCCAGCAGCCAAGATATGCGGGGTGAGCAGTTCTTC. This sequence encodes CASSQDMRGEQFF.

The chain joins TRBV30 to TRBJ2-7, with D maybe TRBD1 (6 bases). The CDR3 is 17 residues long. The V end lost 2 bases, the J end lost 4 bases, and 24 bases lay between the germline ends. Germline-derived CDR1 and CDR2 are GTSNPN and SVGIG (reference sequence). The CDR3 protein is CAWSPLTGRGRPYEQYF. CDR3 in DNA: TGTGCCTGGAGTCCCCTGACCGGCAGGGGAAGACCTTACGAGCAGTACTTC.

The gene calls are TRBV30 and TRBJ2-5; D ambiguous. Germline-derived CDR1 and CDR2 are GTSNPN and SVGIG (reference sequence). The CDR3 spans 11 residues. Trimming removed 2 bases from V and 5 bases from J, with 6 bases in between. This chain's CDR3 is CAWSNRETQYF. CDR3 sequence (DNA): TGTGCCTGGAGTAATCGGGAGACCCAGTACTTC.

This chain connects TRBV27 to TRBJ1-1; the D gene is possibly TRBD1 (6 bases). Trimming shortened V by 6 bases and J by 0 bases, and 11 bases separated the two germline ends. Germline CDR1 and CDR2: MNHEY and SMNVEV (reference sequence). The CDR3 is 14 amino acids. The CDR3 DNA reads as TGTGCCAGCAGCCTCCAGGGGATGAACACTGAAGCTTTCTTT. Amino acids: CASSLQGMNTEAFF.

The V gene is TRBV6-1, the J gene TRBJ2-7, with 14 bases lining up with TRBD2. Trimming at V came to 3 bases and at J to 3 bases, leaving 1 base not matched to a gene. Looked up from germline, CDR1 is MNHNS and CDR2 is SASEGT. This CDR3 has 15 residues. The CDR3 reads CASSEGLAGDYEQYF. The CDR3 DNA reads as TGTGCCAGCAGTGAGGGACTAGCGGGAGACTACGAGCAGTACTTC.

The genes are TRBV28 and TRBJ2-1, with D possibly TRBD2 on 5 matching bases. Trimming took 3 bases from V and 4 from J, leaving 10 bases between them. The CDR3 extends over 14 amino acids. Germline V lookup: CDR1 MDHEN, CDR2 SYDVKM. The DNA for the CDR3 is TGTGCCAGCAGTTTCCAGCGGAGATACAATGAGCAGTTCTTC. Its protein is CASSFQRRYNEQFF.

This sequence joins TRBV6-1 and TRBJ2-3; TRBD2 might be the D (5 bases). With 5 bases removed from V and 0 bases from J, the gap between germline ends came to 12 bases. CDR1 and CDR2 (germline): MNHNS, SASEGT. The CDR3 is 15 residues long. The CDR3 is CASSLSPGSTDTQYF. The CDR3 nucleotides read TGTGCCAGCAGTCTTTCCCCGGGAAGCACAGATACGCAGTATTTT.